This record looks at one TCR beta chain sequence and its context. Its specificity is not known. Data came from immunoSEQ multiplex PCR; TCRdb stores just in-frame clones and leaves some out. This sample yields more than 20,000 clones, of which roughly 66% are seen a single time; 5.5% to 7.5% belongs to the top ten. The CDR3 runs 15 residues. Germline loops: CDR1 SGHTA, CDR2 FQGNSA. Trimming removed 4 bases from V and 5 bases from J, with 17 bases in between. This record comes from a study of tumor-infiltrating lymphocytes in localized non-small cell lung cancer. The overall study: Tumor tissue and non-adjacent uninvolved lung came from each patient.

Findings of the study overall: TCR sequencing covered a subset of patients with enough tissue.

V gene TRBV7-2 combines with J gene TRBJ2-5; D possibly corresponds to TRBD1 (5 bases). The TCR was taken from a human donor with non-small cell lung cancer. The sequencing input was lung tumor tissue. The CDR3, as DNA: TGTGCCAGCAGCTCAAATTTGATAGGGGTGGAGACCCAGTACTTC. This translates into CASSSNLIGVETQYF.